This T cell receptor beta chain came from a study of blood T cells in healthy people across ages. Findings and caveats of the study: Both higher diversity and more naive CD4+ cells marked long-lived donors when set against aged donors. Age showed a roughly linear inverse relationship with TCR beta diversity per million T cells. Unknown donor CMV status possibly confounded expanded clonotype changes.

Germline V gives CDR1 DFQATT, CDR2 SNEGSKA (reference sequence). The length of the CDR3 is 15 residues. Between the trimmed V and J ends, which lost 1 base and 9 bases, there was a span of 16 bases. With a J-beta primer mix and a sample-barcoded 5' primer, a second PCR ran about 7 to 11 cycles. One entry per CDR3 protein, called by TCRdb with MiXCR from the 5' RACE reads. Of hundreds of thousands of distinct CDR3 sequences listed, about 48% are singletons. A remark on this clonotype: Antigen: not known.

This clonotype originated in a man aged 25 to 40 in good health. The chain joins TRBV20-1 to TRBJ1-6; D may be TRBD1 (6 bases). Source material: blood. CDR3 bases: TGCAGTGCTAGAGCTGACAGCGGCAGGGGTTCACCCCTCCACTTT. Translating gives CSARADSGRGSPLHF.